This T cell receptor (beta chain) was captured in a study of cytomegalovirus exposure and HLA in healthy donors. Study results and caveats: Accurate predictions that matched the HLA-A and HLA-B alleles of most subjects were reportedly made from TCR beta sequences. V- and J-gene trimming of TCR beta was linked (in a later analysis) to a missense DCLRE1C variant.

Note on this clone: Its target is not known.

Use of 60 Vbeta and 13 Jbeta primers characterized the PCR. Produced via immunoSEQ multiplex PCR; TCRdb's table is partial and in-frame only. The sample lists roughly 170,000 clones; around 83% were seen once. This receptor was obtained from a girl aged 2-9 years in good health and CMV-seropositive. Sequencing input: PBMCs.

The CDR3 sequence is CASSLGTVVPDTQYF. The DNA of the CDR3 is TGCGCCAGCAGCTTGGGTACGGTAGTGCCAGATACGCAGTATTTT. The rearrangement links TRBV5-1 to TRBJ2-3; unclear D gene. Germline loops: CDR1 SGHRS, CDR2 YFSETQ. V lost 0 bases, J lost 4 bases, and 12 bases lay in between. The CDR3 has 15 amino acids.